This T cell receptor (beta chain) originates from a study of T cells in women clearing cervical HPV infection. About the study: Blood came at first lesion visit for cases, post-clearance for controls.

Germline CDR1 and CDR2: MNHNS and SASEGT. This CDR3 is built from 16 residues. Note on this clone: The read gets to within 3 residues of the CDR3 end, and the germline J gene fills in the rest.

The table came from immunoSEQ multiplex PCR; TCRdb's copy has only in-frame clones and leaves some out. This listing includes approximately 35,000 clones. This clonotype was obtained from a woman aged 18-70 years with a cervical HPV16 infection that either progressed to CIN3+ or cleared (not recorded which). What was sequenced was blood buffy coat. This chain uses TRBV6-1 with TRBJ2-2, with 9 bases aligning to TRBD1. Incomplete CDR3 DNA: TGTGCCAGCAGTGAATTGGGACAGGGCTATAATTCACCG. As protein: CASSELGQGYNSP. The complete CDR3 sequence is CASSELGQGYNSPLFF.